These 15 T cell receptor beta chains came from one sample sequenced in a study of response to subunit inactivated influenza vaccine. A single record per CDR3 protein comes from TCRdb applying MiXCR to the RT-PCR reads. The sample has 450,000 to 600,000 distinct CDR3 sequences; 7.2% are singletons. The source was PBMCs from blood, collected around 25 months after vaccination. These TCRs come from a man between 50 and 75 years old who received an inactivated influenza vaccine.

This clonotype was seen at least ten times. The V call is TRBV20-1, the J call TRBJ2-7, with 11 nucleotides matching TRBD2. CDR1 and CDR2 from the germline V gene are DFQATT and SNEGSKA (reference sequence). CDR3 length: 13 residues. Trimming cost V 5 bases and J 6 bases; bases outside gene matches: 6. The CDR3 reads CSAGSGGAIEQYF. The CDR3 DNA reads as TGCAGTGCTGGTAGCGGGGGGGCCATCGAGCAGTACTTC.

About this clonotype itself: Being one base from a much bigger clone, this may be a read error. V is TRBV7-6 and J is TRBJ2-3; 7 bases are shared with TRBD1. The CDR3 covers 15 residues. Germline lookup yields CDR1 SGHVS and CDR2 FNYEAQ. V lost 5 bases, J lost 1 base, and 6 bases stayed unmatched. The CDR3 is CASSQDRRGTDTQYF. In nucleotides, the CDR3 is TGTGCCAGCAGCCAGGACAGGAGAGGCACAGATACGCAGTATTTT.

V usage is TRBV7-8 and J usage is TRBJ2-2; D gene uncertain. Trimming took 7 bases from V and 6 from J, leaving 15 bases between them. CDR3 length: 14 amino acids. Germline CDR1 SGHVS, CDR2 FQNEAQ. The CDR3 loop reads CASIPRSVSGELFF. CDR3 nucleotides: TGTGCCAGCATCCCTAGGTCGGTGTCCGGGGAGCTGTTTTTT.

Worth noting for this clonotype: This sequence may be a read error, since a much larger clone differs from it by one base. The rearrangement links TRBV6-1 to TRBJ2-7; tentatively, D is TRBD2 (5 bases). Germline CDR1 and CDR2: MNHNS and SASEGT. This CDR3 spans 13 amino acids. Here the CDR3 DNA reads TGTGCCAGCACTCGAGGGAGCTCCTACGAGCAGAACTTC. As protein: CASTRGSSYEQNF.

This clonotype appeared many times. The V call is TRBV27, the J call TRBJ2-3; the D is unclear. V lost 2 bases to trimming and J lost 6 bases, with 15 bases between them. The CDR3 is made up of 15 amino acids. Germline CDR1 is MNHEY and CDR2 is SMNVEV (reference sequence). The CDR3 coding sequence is TGTGCCAGCAGTTTAGTAACGGGCGAGAAGGATACGCAGTATTTT. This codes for CASSLVTGEKDTQYF.

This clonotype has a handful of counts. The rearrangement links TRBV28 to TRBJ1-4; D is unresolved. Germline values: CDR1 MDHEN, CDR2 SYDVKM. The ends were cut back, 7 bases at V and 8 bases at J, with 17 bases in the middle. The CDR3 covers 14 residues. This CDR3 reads CASNVAGIREKLFF. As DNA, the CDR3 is TGTGCCAGCAATGTGGCGGGGATCCGGGAAAAACTGTTTTTT.

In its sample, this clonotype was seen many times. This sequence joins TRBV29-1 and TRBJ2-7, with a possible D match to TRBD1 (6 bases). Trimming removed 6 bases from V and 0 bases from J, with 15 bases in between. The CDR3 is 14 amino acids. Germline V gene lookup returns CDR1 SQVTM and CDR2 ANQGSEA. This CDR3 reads CSVLKDRTSYEQYF. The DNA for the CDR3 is TGCAGCGTCCTGAAGGACAGAACCTCCTACGAGCAGTACTTC.

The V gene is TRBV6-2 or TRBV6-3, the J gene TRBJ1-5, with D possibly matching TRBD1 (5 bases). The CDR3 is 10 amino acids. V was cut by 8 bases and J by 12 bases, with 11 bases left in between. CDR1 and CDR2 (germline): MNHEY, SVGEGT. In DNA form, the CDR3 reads TGTGCCAGCGTCTACAGGATCCAGCATTTT. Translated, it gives CASVYRIQHF.

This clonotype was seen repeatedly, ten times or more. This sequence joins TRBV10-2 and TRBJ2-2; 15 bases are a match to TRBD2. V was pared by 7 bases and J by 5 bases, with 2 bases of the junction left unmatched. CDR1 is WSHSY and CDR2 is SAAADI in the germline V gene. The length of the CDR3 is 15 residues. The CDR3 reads CASTGTSGGTGELFF. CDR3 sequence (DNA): TGCGCCAGCACTGGGACTAGCGGGGGGACCGGGGAGCTGTTTTTT.

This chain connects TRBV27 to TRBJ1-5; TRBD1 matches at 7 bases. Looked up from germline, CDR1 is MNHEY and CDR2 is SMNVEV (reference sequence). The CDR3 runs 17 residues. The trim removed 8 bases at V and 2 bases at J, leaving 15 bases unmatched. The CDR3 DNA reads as TGTGCCAGCCCGATACTAGGGCAGGGGGTCGGCAATCAGCCCCAGCATTTT. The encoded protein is CASPILGQGVGNQPQHF.

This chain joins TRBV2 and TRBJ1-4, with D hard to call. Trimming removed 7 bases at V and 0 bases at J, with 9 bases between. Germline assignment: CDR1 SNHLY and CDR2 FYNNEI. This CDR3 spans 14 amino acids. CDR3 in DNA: TGTGCCAGCACCGGCTGGTCAACTAATGAAAAACTGTTTTTT. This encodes CASTGWSTNEKLFF.

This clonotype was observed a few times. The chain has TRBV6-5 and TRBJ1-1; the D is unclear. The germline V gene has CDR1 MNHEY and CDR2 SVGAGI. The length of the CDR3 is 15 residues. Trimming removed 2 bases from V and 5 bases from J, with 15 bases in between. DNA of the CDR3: TGTGCCAGCAGTTACCCCGGACCACAAGGGACTGAAGCTTTCTTT. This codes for CASSYPGPQGTEAFF.

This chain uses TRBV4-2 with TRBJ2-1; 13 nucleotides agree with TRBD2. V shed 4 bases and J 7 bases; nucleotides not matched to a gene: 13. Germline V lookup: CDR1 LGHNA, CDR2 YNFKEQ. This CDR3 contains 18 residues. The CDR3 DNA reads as TGTGCCAGCAGCCGGACCGGGACTAGCGGGATTCAGGGGAATGAGCAGTTCTTC. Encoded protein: CASSRTGTSGIQGNEQFF.

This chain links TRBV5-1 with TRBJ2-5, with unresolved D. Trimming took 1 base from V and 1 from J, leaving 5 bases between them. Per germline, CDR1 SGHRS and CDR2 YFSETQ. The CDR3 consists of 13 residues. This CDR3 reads CASSLLLQETQYF. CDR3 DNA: TGCGCCAGCAGCTTGCTACTCCAAGAGACCCAGTACTTC.

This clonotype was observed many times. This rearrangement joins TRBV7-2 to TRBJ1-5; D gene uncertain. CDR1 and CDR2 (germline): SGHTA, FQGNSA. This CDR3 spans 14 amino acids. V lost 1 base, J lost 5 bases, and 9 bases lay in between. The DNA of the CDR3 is TGTGCCAGCAGCTTAGGTTTGGGGTATCAGCCCCAGCATTTT. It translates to CASSLGLGYQPQHF. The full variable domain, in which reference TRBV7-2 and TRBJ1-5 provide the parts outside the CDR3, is GAGVSQSPSNKVTEKGKDVELRCDPISGHTALYWYRQSLGQGLEFLIYFQGNSAPDKSGLPSDRFSAERTGGSVSTLTIQRTQQEDSAVYLCASSLGLGYQPQHFGDGTRLSIL.